These T cell receptor beta chains were read from a single sample in a study of control samples from healthy donors and cancer patients. Some clones are missing from TCRdb's copy, which holds only in-frame ones; the method was immunoSEQ multiplex PCR. The data show approximately 160,000 clones, 90% to 95% seen once. The sequenced material came from blood. These receptors were collected from a woman aged 18-30 years in good health. CDR3s include the opening cysteine and the closing phenylalanine or tryptophan. D genes are given only for firm matches. Some rows have no size entry. The others give once, few or many, or a class for an expanded clone.

d_call	v_call	clone_size	j_call	cdr3_nt	cdr3_aa
.	TRBV5-1	once	TRBJ1-2	TGCGCCAGCAGCTTGCCTATCGCTATTGTCTGTGGCTACACCTTC	CASSLPIAIVCGYTF
.	TRBV9	once	TRBJ2-7	TGTGCCAGCAGCGTCCGCCCGTCGGTCCTCGGAGACGAGCAGTACTTC	CASSVRPSVLGDEQYF
.	TRBV9	.	TRBJ2-1	TGTGCCAGCAGCGAATCCCGGGGGAGCTCCTACAATGAGCAGTTCTTC	CASSESRGSSYNEQFF
TRBD1	TRBV15	.	TRBJ1-1	TGTGCCACCAGCAGGACAGGGGGAATAAGCACTGAAGCTTTCTTT	CATSRTGGISTEAFF
TRBD1	TRBV15	.	TRBJ1-5	TGTGCCACCAGGTCGACAGGGAACAATCAGCCCCAGCATTTT	CATRSTGNNQPQHF
.	TRBV15	.	TRBJ2-1	TGTGCCACCAGCAGAGCTCCGGGATCCTCCTACAATGAGCAGTTCTTC	CATSRAPGSSYNEQFF
.	TRBV9	.	TRBJ1-6	TGTGCCAGCAGCGTAGATCGAGCGGGGAATTCACCCCTCCACTTT	CASSVDRAGNSPLHF
.	TRBV10-1	.	TRBJ2-2	TGCGCCAGTGGCGAGGGCCTCTCGAACACCGGGGAGCTGTTTTTT	CASGEGLSNTGELFF
TRBD2	TRBV4-1	.	TRBJ2-3	TGCGCCAGCAGCCTGCCTGGCGGGAGGGCCATAGATACGCAGTATTTT	CASSLPGGRAIDTQYF
TRBD1	TRBV5-1	.	TRBJ2-5	TGCGCCAGCGGCAGGGAAGGGACAGAGCAAGAGACCCAGTACTTC	CASGREGTEQETQYF
.	TRBV7-9	.	TRBJ1-2	TGTGCCAGCAGCTTAGGAGAGGGACTTATATATGGCTACACCTTC	CASSLGEGLIYGYTF
.	TRBV13	.	TRBJ1-5	TGTGCCAGCAGCTTAACCTTCGGGCAGACTAATCAGCCCCAGCATTTT	CASSLTFGQTNQPQHF
.	TRBV6-5	.	TRBJ1-2	TGTGCCAGCAGATCGGACTGGGGGGCGGGCTACACCTTC	CASRSDWGAGYTF
TRBD2	TRBV6-1	.	TRBJ2-7	TGTGCCAGCAGTGACACTCAAGGACTAGCGGGGGCTGCATTCTACGAGCAGTACTTC	CASSDTQGLAGAAFYEQYF
.	TRBV6-5	.	TRBJ1-1	TGTGCCAGCAGCAACCTCAGGGGCACTGAAGCTTTCTTT	CASSNLRGTEAFF
TRBD1	TRBV2	.	TRBJ1-1	TGTGCCATTAGGAGGGTGGGGACAGTCAACACTGAAGCTTTCTTT	CAIRRVGTVNTEAFF
.	TRBV3-1/TRBV3-2	few	TRBJ2-3	TGTGCCAGCAGCCATCTAAACACAGATACGCAGTATTTT	CASSHLNTDTQYF
TRBD1	TRBV20-1	.	TRBJ2-7	TGCAGCCCGGGACAGGCGAGCGAGCAGTACTTC	CSPGQASEQYF
.	TRBV5-4	.	TRBJ1-1	TGTGCCAGCAGCCTCCAGTTTTCTGAAGCTTTCTTT	CASSLQFSEAFF
.	TRBV15	.	TRBJ2-2	TGTGCCACCAGCAGAGGGAGGGATCCTACCGGGGAGCTGTTTTTT	CATSRGRDPTGELFF